These T cell receptor beta chains were read from a single sample in a study of T cell responses to AZD1222 COVID-19 vaccine. Profiled with immunoSEQ multiplex PCR; TCRdb holds only in-frame clones, not every one. The table includes 150,000 to 200,000 clones, 90% to 95% detected once. The sequenced sample was peripheral blood, obtained on day 0 of AZD1222 vaccination. All receptors derive from an adult in good health. CDR3s include the opening cysteine and the closing phenylalanine or tryptophan. Fields, in order: clone size, J gene, D gene, V gene, CDR3 DNA, CDR3 protein. A D gene is named only where the DNA matches it firmly. Expanded clones are given a class, and other clones once, few, many or no size at all.

size: NA; J: TRBJ2-5; D: NA; V: TRBV7-9; DNA: TGTGCCAGCAGCTTAAAGGGCTGGGAGACCCAGTACTTC; CDR3: CASSLKGWETQYF
size: NA; J: TRBJ1-1; D: NA; V: TRBV2; DNA: TGTGCCAGCAGTAGGGATATGAACACTGAAGCTTTCTTT; CDR3: CASSRDMNTEAFF
size: NA; J: TRBJ2-3; D: NA; V: TRBV10-1; DNA: TGCGCCAGCAGCGCAGGGCTTAGCACAGATACGCAGTATTTT; CDR3: CASSAGLSTDTQYF
size: NA; J: TRBJ1-2; D: NA; V: TRBV14; DNA: TGTGCCAGCAGCCAATCGGCCTCGGGGGCCTATGGCTACACCTTC; CDR3: CASSQSASGAYGYTF
size: NA; J: TRBJ2-2; D: NA; V: TRBV18; DNA: TGTGCCAGCTCACCACAGCCCGGGGAGCTGTTTTTT; CDR3: CASSPQPGELFF
size: NA; J: TRBJ2-2; D: TRBD2; V: TRBV6-2/TRBV6-3; DNA: TGTGCCAGCAGTAGGCTAGCGGGAGGTACCGGGGAGCTGTTTTTT; CDR3: CASSRLAGGTGELFF
size: NA; J: TRBJ2-1; D: TRBD1; V: TRBV3-1/TRBV3-2; DNA: TGTGCCAGCAGCCAAGTCGTCGGACAGGGGGAGCAGTTCTTC; CDR3: CASSQVVGQGEQFF
size: NA; J: TRBJ1-4; D: NA; V: TRBV6-1; DNA: TGTGCCAGCAGTGAACCGTTCAGGGGTCCGAGACAGAATGAAAAACTGTTTTTT; CDR3: CASSEPFRGPRQNEKLFF
size: NA; J: TRBJ1-1; D: NA; V: TRBV29-1; DNA: TGCAGCGCCACCGGGACGGGGAACACTGAAGCTTTCTTT; CDR3: CSATGTGNTEAFF
size: NA; J: TRBJ1-1; D: NA; V: TRBV3-1/TRBV3-2; DNA: TGTGCCAGCAGCCAAGAGGGGGGCGCCCCTTATGAAGCTTTCTTT; CDR3: CASSQEGGAPYEAFF
size: NA; J: TRBJ1-4; D: NA; V: TRBV5-1; DNA: TGCGCCAGCAGCTTGGAACGGGGGACTAATGAAAAACTGTTTTTT; CDR3: CASSLERGTNEKLFF
size: NA; J: TRBJ1-6; D: NA; V: TRBV7-8; DNA: TGTGCCAGCAGCTTACGGACTTCTTCACCCCTCCACTTT; CDR3: CASSLRTSSPLHF
size: NA; J: TRBJ1-1; D: NA; V: TRBV5-4; DNA: TGTGCCAGCAGCTTCGAAGCGGCGAACACTGAAGCTTTCTTT; CDR3: CASSFEAANTEAFF
size: once; J: TRBJ1-2; D: NA; V: TRBV7-8; DNA: TGTGCCAGCAGCCCGTCCGACCTTAACTATGGCTACACCTTC; CDR3: CASSPSDLNYGYTF
size: NA; J: TRBJ2-1; D: TRBD2; V: TRBV2; DNA: TGTGCCAGCACCTCCGGGACTAGCGGATACAATGAGCAGTTCTTC; CDR3: CASTSGTSGYNEQFF
size: NA; J: TRBJ2-2; D: NA; V: TRBV6-5; DNA: TGTGCCAGCAGCCTAAGCGGCACCGGGGAGCTGTTTTTT; CDR3: CASSLSGTGELFF
size: few; J: TRBJ1-2; D: TRBD1; V: TRBV5-6; DNA: TGTGCCAGCAGCTCGGACAGGGTTGGCTACACCTTC; CDR3: CASSSDRVGYTF
size: NA; J: TRBJ1-2; D: TRBD1; V: TRBV5-6; DNA: TGTGCCAGCACCTATTTTGGACAGGGGTCGTACTATGGCTACACCTTC; CDR3: CASTYFGQGSYYGYTF
size: once; J: TRBJ1-6; D: NA; V: TRBV19; DNA: TGTGCCAGTAGTAGCGTTGATTCACCCCTCCACTTT; CDR3: CASSSVDSPLHF
size: NA; J: TRBJ2-3; D: TRBD1; V: TRBV5-1; DNA: TGCGCCAGCAGCCGACAGGGGAGCACAGATACGCAGTATTTT; CDR3: CASSRQGSTDTQYF
size: NA; J: TRBJ2-1; D: NA; V: TRBV7-2; DNA: TGTGCCAGCAGCTTAGCGTGGGTCCCCGAGCAGTTCTTC; CDR3: CASSLAWVPEQFF
size: NA; J: TRBJ1-2; D: TRBD1; V: TRBV6-5; DNA: TGTGCCAGCAGGTCATCGACAGGGAGAATTGGTGGCTACACCTTC; CDR3: CASRSSTGRIGGYTF
size: NA; J: TRBJ1-1; D: NA; V: TRBV2; DNA: TGTGCCAGCACTCTTACCCGGACGGTGAACACTGAAGCTTTCTTT; CDR3: CASTLTRTVNTEAFF
size: NA; J: TRBJ1-1; D: NA; V: TRBV5-1; DNA: TGCGCCAGCAGCTTGGACAGGTCTGACTCATATCCCCAAGGAGCTTTCTTT; CDR3: CASSLDRSDSYPQGAFF
size: NA; J: TRBJ1-5; D: NA; V: TRBV3-1/TRBV3-2; DNA: TGTGCCAGCAGCCAAGGGACCTTTTATAGCAATCAGCCCCAGCATTTT; CDR3: CASSQGTFYSNQPQHF
size: NA; J: TRBJ1-2; D: NA; V: TRBV12-3/TRBV12-4; DNA: TGTGCCAGCAGTTTAGGCAGGGTCCATGGCTACACCTTC; CDR3: CASSLGRVHGYTF
size: NA; J: TRBJ1-1; D: TRBD1; V: TRBV23-1; DNA: TGCGCCAGCGGAACAGACAGGGTAAGATCGGACACTGAAGCTTTCTTT; CDR3: CASGTDRVRSDTEAFF
size: once; J: TRBJ1-6; D: NA; V: TRBV30; DNA: TGTGCCTGGAGCTGGTCAGGGAGGAAGGATTCACCCCTCCACTTT; CDR3: CAWSWSGRKDSPLHF
size: NA; J: TRBJ1-2; D: NA; V: TRBV25-1; DNA: TGTGCCAGCAGTGAACAGGCTCGGCAGGGCTACACCTTC; CDR3: CASSEQARQGYTF
size: once; J: TRBJ1-2; D: NA; V: TRBV19; DNA: TGTGCCAGTAGTGAACCCTTCTATGGCTACACCTTC; CDR3: CASSEPFYGYTF
size: NA; J: TRBJ2-2; D: NA; V: TRBV9; DNA: TGTGCCAGCAGCCCCTGGGGCGGGGAGCTGTTTTTT; CDR3: CASSPWGGELFF
size: few; J: TRBJ1-4; D: TRBD1; V: TRBV6-6; DNA: TGTGCCAGCAGTAGGACAGGGAGCAGCGAAAAACTGTTTTTT; CDR3: CASSRTGSSEKLFF
size: NA; J: TRBJ1-5; D: NA; V: TRBV2; DNA: TGTGCCAGCAGTGACCACTGGGGGGACAATCAGCCCCAGCATTTT; CDR3: CASSDHWGDNQPQHF
size: NA; J: TRBJ1-5; D: NA; V: TRBV7-2; DNA: TGTGCCAGCAGCTTAATAGACAATCAGCCCCAGCATTTT; CDR3: CASSLIDNQPQHF
size: once; J: TRBJ1-4; D: NA; V: TRBV15; DNA: TGTGCCACCAGCATGGATGAAAAACTGTTTTTT; CDR3: CATSMDEKLFF
size: NA; J: TRBJ2-3; D: NA; V: TRBV29-1; DNA: TGCAGCGTGGGGGGGGCGGCAGATACGCAGTATTTT; CDR3: CSVGGAADTQYF
size: NA; J: TRBJ1-3; D: NA; V: TRBV28; DNA: TGTGCCAGCAGTCAGACAGACTCTGGAAACACCATATATTTT; CDR3: CASSQTDSGNTIYF
size: NA; J: TRBJ2-1; D: NA; V: TRBV19; DNA: TGTGCCAGTAGTACTCCGAACTCACCAGGGTGGGAGCAGTTCTTC; CDR3: CASSTPNSPGWEQFF
size: NA; J: TRBJ1-2; D: NA; V: TRBV5-4; DNA: TGTGCCAGCAGCTTGGAAGGGGTACGCGGGGGCTACACCTTC; CDR3: CASSLEGVRGGYTF
size: NA; J: TRBJ2-1; D: TRBD2; V: TRBV29-1; DNA: TGCAGCGGCCGGACTAGCGGGGGCCTCCATGAGCAGTTCTTC; CDR3: CSGRTSGGLHEQFF
size: NA; J: TRBJ1-5; D: NA; V: TRBV19; DNA: TGTGCCAGTTTCGGGTCGAAGGGGGTGAATCAGCCCCAGCATTTT; CDR3: CASFGSKGVNQPQHF
size: NA; J: TRBJ2-3; D: TRBD2; V: TRBV23-1; DNA: TGCGCCAGCAGTCAATCGAGAGGTGGACTAGCGGGAGGAGGGAGCACAGATACGCAGTATTTT; CDR3: CASSQSRGGLAGGGSTDTQYF
size: NA; J: TRBJ2-3; D: NA; V: TRBV6-2/TRBV6-3; DNA: TGTGCCAGCAGTTACGAGAATCGGGGTGCAGATACGCAGTATTTT; CDR3: CASSYENRGADTQYF
size: NA; J: TRBJ2-5; D: NA; V: TRBV30; DNA: TGTGCCTGGGGTACAGAGACCCAGTACTTC; CDR3: CAWGTETQYF
size: NA; J: TRBJ2-7; D: NA; V: TRBV9; DNA: TGTGCCAGCAGCCCATACAGTTACTACGAGCAGTACTTC; CDR3: CASSPYSYYEQYF
size: NA; J: TRBJ2-3; D: NA; V: TRBV7-9; DNA: TGTGCCAGCAGCCCGACAGGTTTCACAGATACGCAGTATTTT; CDR3: CASSPTGFTDTQYF
size: NA; J: TRBJ2-3; D: NA; V: TRBV7-9; DNA: TGTGCCAGCAGCTTATACATTAGTAGCACAGATACGCAGTATTTT; CDR3: CASSLYISSTDTQYF
size: NA; J: TRBJ1-1; D: NA; V: TRBV6-1; DNA: TGTGCCAGCAGTGAAAGGGACATGAACACTGAAGCTTTCTTT; CDR3: CASSERDMNTEAFF
size: NA; J: TRBJ1-1; D: TRBD1; V: TRBV2; DNA: TGTGCCAAAATCGGGACAGGCAGAATCGAAGCTTTCTTT; CDR3: CAKIGTGRIEAFF
size: NA; J: TRBJ1-1; D: NA; V: TRBV11-2; DNA: TGTGCCAGCAGCTTCCGGTGGGACACTGAAGCTTTCTTT; CDR3: CASSFRWDTEAFF
size: NA; J: TRBJ2-5; D: TRBD2; V: TRBV27; DNA: TGTGCCAGCAGTTCCTCGGGACTAGCGGGCCAAGAGACCCAGTACTTC; CDR3: CASSSSGLAGQETQYF
size: once; J: TRBJ2-7; D: NA; V: TRBV6-6; DNA: TGTGCCAGCAGTTACTCGATGGGGGCCCCCTACGAGCAGTACTTC; CDR3: CASSYSMGAPYEQYF
size: NA; J: TRBJ1-4; D: NA; V: TRBV7-9; DNA: TGTGCCAGCAGCCGGACTAATGAAAAACTGTTTTTT; CDR3: CASSRTNEKLFF
size: NA; J: TRBJ1-2; D: NA; V: TRBV23-1; DNA: TGCGCCAGCAGTCATGTCGGCTATGGCTACACCTTC; CDR3: CASSHVGYGYTF
size: NA; J: TRBJ1-2; D: NA; V: TRBV6-5; DNA: TGTGCCAGCAGTCCCCATCCAGGGCTTGACTATGGCTACACCTTC; CDR3: CASSPHPGLDYGYTF
size: NA; J: TRBJ1-1; D: NA; V: TRBV4-2; DNA: TGTGCCAGCAGCCAAGAGTCAGGTTTGGTTGGGGACACTGAAGCTTTCTTT; CDR3: CASSQESGLVGDTEAFF